This TCR beta chain was sequenced for a study of T cell responses to AZD1222 COVID-19 vaccine. Findings and limits, study-wide: Seropositive at baseline were only a handful of AZD1222 recipients. Per reports, nearly half of all spike-specific TCRs target regions that are unmutated in variants.

From germline, CDR1 is SGHRS and CDR2 YFSETQ. The CDR3 sequence is 17 residues long. V was cut by 4 bases and J by 1 base, with 20 bases left in between. Only in-frame clones appear in the TCRdb table, and some are missing; sequencing was by immunoSEQ multiplex PCR. The profile shows under 70,000 clones, around 74% of them singletons. Of note for this clone: Its antigen is undetermined.

The chain employs TRBV5-1 and TRBJ1-2; possibly TRBD1 for D (6 bases). Sequenced material: peripheral blood, taken on day 0 of MenACWY control vaccination. The TCR originated in an adult in good health. The CDR3 sequence is CASSPGHPVGINYGYTF. Here the CDR3 DNA reads TGCGCCAGCAGCCCGGGACACCCAGTAGGGATTAACTATGGCTACACCTTC.